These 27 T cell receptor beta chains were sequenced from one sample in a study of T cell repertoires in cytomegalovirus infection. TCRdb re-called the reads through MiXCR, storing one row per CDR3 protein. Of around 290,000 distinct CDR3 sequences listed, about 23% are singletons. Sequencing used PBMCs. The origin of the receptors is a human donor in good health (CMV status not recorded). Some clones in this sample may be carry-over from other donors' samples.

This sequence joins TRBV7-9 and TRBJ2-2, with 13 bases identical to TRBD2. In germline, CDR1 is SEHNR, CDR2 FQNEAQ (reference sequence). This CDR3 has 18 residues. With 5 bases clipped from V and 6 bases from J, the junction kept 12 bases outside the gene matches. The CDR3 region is CASSRTGTSGAVAGELFF. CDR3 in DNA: TGTGCCAGCAGCCGAACCGGGACTAGCGGGGCTGTGGCCGGGGAGCTGTTTTTT.

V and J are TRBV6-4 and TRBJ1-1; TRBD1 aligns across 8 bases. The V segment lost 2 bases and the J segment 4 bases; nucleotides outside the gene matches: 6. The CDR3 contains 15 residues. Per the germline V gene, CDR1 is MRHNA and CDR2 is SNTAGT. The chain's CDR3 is CASSDGTGGGTEAFF. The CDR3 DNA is TGTGCCAGCAGTGACGGGACAGGAGGAGGCACTGAAGCTTTCTTT.

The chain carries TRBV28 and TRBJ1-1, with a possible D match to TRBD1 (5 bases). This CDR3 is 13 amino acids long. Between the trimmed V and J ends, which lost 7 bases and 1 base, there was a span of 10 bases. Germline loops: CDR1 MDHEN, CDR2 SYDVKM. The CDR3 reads CASNHRTNTEAFF. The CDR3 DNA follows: TGTGCCAGCAATCACAGGACGAACACTGAAGCTTTCTTT.

CDR3 nucleotide sequence: TGTGCCAGCAGTTTATCCCCAGAACTCTTTAATGAAAAACTGTTTTTT. It encodes CASSLSPELFNEKLFF. V is TRBV12-3 or TRBV12-4 and J is TRBJ1-4; D unresolved. The CDR3 contains 16 residues. V lost 2 bases and J 4 bases, leaving 14 bases between the germline ends.

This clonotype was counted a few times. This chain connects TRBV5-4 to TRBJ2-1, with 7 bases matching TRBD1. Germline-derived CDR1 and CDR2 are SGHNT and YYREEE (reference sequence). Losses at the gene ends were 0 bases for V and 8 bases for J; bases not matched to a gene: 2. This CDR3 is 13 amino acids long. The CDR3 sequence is CASSLEGGDEQFF. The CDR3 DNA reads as TGTGCCAGCAGCTTGGAAGGGGGCGATGAGCAGTTCTTC.

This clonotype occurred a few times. This CDR3 is CASTQGSYEQYF. CDR3 DNA sequence: TGTGCCAGTACACAGGGGAGCTACGAGCAGTACTTC. The chain combines TRBV6-6 with TRBJ2-7, with TRBD1 matching over 7 bases. CDR3 length equals 12 residues. V shed 9 bases, J shed 3 bases, and the junction held 5 bases outside the gene matches. Germline-derived CDR1 and CDR2 are MNHNY and SVGAGI (reference sequence).

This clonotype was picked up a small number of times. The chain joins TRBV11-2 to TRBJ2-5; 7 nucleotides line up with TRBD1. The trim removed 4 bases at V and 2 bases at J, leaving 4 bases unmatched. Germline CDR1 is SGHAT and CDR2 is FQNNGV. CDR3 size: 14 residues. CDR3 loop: CASSSTGSQETQYF. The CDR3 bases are TGTGCCAGCAGCTCGACAGGGTCTCAAGAGACCCAGTACTTC.

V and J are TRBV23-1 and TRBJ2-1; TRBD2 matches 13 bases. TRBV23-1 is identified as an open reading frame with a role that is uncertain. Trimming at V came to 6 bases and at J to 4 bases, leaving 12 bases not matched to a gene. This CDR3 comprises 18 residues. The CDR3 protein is CASSLNEGLAGPYNEQFF. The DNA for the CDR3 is TGCGCCAGCAGCCTCAATGAGGGACTAGCGGGACCTTACAATGAGCAGTTCTTC.

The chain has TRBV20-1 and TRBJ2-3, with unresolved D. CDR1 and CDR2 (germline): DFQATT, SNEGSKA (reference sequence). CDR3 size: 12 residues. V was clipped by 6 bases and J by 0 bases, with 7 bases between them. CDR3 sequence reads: CSAPDSTDTQYF. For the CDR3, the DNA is TGCAGTGCACCGGACAGCACAGATACGCAGTATTTT.

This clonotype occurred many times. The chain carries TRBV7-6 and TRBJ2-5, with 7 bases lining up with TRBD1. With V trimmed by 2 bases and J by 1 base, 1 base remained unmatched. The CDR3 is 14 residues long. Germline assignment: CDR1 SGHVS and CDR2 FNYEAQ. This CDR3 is CASSLNRGQETQYF. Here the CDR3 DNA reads TGTGCCAGCAGCTTAAACAGGGGCCAAGAGACCCAGTACTTC.

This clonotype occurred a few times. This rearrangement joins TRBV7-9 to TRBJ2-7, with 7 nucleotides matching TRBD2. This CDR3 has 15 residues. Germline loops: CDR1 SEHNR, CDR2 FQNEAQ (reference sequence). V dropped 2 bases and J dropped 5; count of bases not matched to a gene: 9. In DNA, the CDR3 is TGTGCCAGCAGCTTATCTGGCGGGAGAGCCCACGAGCAGTACTTC. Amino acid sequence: CASSLSGGRAHEQYF.

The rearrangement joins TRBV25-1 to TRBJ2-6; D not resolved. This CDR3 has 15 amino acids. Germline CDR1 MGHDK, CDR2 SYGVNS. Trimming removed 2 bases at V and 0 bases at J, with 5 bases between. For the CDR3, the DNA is TGTGCCAGCAGTGAACAGGTCTCTGGGGCCAACGTCCTGACTTTC. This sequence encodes CASSEQVSGANVLTF.

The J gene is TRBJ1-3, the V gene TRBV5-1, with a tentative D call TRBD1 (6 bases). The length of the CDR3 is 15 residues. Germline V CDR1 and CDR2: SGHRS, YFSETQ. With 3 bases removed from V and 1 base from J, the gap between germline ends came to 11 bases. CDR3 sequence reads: CASSSQTGSGNTIYF. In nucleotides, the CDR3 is TGCGCCAGCAGCTCCCAGACAGGTTCTGGAAACACCATATATTTT.

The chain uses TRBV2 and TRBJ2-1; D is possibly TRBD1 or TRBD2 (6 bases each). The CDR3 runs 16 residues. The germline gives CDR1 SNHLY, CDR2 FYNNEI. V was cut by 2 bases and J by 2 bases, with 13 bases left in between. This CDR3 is CASSEKGGAAYNEQFF. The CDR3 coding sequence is TGTGCCAGCAGTGAAAAGGGGGGCGCTGCCTACAATGAGCAGTTCTTC.

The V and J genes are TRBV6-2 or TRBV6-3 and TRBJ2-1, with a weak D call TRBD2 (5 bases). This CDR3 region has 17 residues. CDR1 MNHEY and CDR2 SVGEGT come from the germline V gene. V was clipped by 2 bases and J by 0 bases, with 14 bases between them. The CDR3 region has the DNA TGTGCCAGCAGTTACGTGAGCGGATCCAGCTCCTACAATGAGCAGTTCTTC. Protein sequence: CASSYVSGSSSYNEQFF.

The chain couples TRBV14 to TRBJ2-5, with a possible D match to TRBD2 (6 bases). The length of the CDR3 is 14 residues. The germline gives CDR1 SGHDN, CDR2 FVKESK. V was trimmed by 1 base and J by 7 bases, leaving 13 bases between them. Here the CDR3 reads CASSQGDSKGTQYF. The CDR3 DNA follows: TGTGCCAGCAGCCAAGGGGACTCCAAAGGGACCCAGTACTTC.

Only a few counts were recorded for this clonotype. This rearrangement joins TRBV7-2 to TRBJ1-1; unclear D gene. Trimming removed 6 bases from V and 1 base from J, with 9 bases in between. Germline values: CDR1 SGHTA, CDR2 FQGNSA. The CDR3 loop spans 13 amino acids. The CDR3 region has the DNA TGTGCCAGCAGGACCCAGTGGAACACTGAAGCTTTCTTT. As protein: CASRTQWNTEAFF.

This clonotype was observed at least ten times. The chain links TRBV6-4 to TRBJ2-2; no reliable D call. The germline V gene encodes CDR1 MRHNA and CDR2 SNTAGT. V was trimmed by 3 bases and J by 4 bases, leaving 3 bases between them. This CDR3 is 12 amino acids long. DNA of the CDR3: TGTGCCAGCAGTGAGGGCACCGGGGAGCTGTTTTTT. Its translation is CASSEGTGELFF.

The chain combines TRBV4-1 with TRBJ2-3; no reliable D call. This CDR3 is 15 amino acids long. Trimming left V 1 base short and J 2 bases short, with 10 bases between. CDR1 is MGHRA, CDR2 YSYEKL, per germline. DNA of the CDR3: TGCGCCAGCAGCCAAGGGACCTCGATCACAGATACGCAGTATTTT. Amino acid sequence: CASSQGTSITDTQYF.

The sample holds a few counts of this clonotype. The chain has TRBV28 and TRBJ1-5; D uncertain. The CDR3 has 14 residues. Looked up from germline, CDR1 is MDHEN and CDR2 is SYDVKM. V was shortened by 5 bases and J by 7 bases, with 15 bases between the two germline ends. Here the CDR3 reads CASSPRGVLQPQHF. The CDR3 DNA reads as TGTGCCAGCAGTCCCCGCGGGGTTTTGCAGCCCCAGCATTTT.

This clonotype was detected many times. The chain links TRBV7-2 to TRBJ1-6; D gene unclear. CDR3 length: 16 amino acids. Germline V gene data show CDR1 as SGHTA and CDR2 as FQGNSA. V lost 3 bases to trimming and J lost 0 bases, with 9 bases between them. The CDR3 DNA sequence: TGTGCCAGCAGCTTTGGCAGACTCTCCTATAATTCACCCCTCCACTTT. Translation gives CASSFGRLSYNSPLHF.

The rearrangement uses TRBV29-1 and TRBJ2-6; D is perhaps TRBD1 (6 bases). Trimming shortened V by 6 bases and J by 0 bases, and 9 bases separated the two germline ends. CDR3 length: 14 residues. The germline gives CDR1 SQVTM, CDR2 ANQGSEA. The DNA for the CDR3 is TGCAGCGTCAAGGGGGACTCTGGGGCCAACGTCCTGACTTTC. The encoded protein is CSVKGDSGANVLTF.

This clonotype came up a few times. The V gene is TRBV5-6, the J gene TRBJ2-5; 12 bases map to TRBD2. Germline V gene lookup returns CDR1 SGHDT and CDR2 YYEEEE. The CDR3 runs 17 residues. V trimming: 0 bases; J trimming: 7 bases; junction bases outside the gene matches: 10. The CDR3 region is CASSLVSTSGGLGTQYF. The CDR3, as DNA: TGTGCCAGCAGCTTGGTGTCGACTAGCGGGGGCCTGGGGACCCAGTACTTC.

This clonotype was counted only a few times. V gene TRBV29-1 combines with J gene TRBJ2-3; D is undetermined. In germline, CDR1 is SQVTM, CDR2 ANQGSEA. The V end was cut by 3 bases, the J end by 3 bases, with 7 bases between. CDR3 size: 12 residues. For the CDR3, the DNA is TGCAGCGTTGACCACGGGACAGATACGCAGTATTTT. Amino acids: CSVDHGTDTQYF.

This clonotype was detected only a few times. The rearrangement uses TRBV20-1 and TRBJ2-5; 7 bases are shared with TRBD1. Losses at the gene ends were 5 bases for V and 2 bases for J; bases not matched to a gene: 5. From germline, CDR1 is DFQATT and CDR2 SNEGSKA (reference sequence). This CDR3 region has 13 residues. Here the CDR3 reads CSAGKTGQETQYF. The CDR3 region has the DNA TGCAGTGCTGGCAAGACAGGGCAAGAGACCCAGTACTTC.

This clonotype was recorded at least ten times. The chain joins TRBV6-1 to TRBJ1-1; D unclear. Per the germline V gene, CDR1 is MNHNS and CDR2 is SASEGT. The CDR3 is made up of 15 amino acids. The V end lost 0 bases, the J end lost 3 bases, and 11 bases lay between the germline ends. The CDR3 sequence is CASSEAGLGYTEAFF. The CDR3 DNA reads TGTGCCAGCAGTGAAGCAGGGTTGGGGTACACTGAAGCTTTCTTT.

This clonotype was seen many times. This chain's CDR3 is CASSEAQGVADTQYF. As DNA, the CDR3 is TGTGCCAGCAGTGAAGCGCAAGGGGTCGCAGATACGCAGTATTTT. The chain combines TRBV6-1 with TRBJ2-3; possible D gene TRBD1, 5 bases. CDR1 is MNHNS and CDR2 is SASEGT in the germline V gene. V lost 0 bases and J lost 4, with 11 bases in between. CDR3 length: 15 residues.